A single sample gave rise to the 20 T cell receptor beta chains below, sequenced in a study of CD8+CD57+ T cells in acquired aplastic anemia. TCR beta VDJ and CDR3 profiling used genomic DNA as template. TCRdb used MiXCR to reprocess the reads, holding one entry per CDR3 protein. This table holds 400,000 to 500,000 distinct CDR3 sequences, about 70% found once. The specimen was sorted CD4+, CD8+, or CD8+CD57+ T cells (not recorded which) from PBMCs. The receptors derive from a human donor in good health, serving as a control.

Worth noting for this clonotype: Without the conserved terminal phenylalanine or tryptophan, this CDR3 likely stems from a read error. It is unclear where the CDR3 begins or ends on the DNA, so no DNA is shown, and the CDR3 is as TCRdb lists it. The CDR3 here is CASSLRTATNEKL. This chain uses TRBV9 with TRBJ1-2; the listed D gene, TRBD1, was not tested against the DNA. The CDR3 spans 13 amino acids, including both terminal residues. Germline V gene lookup returns CDR1 SGDLS and CDR2 YYNGEE.

This clonotype was detected only a few times. V gene TRBV25-1 combines with J gene TRBJ2-3; D remains unclear. The germline V gene has CDR1 MGHDK and CDR2 SYGVNS. The V end was cut by 6 bases, the J end by 0 bases, with 10 bases between. The CDR3 consists of 14 residues. CDR3: CASSFTESTDTQYF. The CDR3 bases are TGTGCCAGCAGCTTTACCGAGAGCACAGATACGCAGTATTTT.

The V gene is TRBV19, the J gene TRBJ1-1; no firm D call. The CDR3 runs 14 residues. Germline CDR1 and CDR2: LNHDA and SQIVND (reference sequence). V lost 0 bases and J lost 11, with 16 bases in between. This chain's CDR3 is CASSIDLSAARAFF. The CDR3 DNA sequence: TGTGCCAGTAGTATAGATCTATCCGCCGCCAGGGCTTTCTTT.

Of note for this clonotype: The conserved phenylalanine or tryptophan normally closing the CDR3 is absent here, so this likely arose from a read error. This chain links TRBV5-1 with TRBJ1-1, with 11 nucleotides matching TRBD1. Unmatched junction bases numbered 1, after V lost 4 bases and J lost 5 bases. CDR1 is SGHRS and CDR2 is YFSETQ in the germline V gene. The CDR3 is made up of 13 amino acids. CDR3 bases: TGCGCCAGCAGCGGACAGGGGGCTACTGAAGCTTTCCTT. Amino acids: CASSGQGATEAFL.

The chain carries TRBV7-9 and TRBJ2-7, with D uncertain. The CDR3 consists of 15 residues. The V gene's germline CDR1 is SEHNR and CDR2 FQNEAQ (reference sequence). V was cut by 5 bases and J by 5 bases, with 19 bases left in between. The CDR3 nucleotides read TGTGCCAGCAGCCCCACGGCGGCAGCCGCCGACGAGCAGTACTTC. Protein product: CASSPTAAAADEQYF.

The chain carries TRBV7-8 and TRBJ1-1, with D perhaps matching TRBD1 (5 bases). Germline V gene sequence: CDR1 SGHVS, CDR2 FQNEAQ. The CDR3 runs 17 residues. The CDR3 DNA is TGTGACATCAGCCCCTCCGGGGGGGTTGGGATGAACACTGAAGCTTTCTTT. It is translated as CDISPSGGVGMNTEAFF.

There are many counts of this clonotype. The J gene is TRBJ2-3, the V gene TRBV7-2; D is unresolved. V was clipped by 4 bases and J by 3 bases, with 17 bases between them. The CDR3 is made up of 16 amino acids. From germline, CDR1 is SGHTA and CDR2 FQGNSA. The CDR3 coding sequence is TGTGCCAGCAGCTCTGCCGGGTTACTGGGGACAGATACGCAGTATTTT. It codes for CASSSAGLLGTDTQYF.

This clonotype was seen just once. V is TRBV9 and J is TRBJ2-5, with a weak D call TRBD2 (5 bases). V was pared by 4 bases and J by 2 bases, with 24 bases between. CDR1 SGDLS and CDR2 YYNGEE come from the germline V gene. This CDR3 has 18 amino acids. The CDR3 DNA follows: TGTGCCAGCAGCTTCCACGGGGAACTGAACTACGAGCAAGAGACCCAGTACTTC. It is translated as CASSFHGELNYEQETQYF.

This clonotype was observed a few times. This may arise from a read error, as a much more abundant clone is one base away. The chain is built from TRBV2 and TRBJ1-1, with a possible D match to TRBD1 (6 bases). CDR1 and CDR2 from the germline V gene are SNHLY and FYNNEI. The CDR3 has 15 amino acids. Trimming took off 6 bases at V and 0 bases at J, with 14 bases between the two ends. DNA of the CDR3: TGTGCCAGCAGGGTGAGGGGGGGCATGAACACTGAAGCTTTCTTT. It codes for CASRVRGGMNTEAFF.

This clonotype was counted once. It is unclear where the CDR3 begins or ends on the DNA, so no DNA is shown, and the CDR3 is as TCRdb lists it. The V call is TRBV2, the J call TRBJ2-6. The CDR3 extends over 18 residues, inclusive of both ends. Germline V gene lookup returns CDR1 SNHLY and CDR2 FYNNEI. The CDR3 sequence: CASSEATATDTQYFGPTF.

The chain carries TRBV29-1 and TRBJ1-6; 7 bases fit TRBD1. V was pared by 6 bases and J by 3 bases, with 2 bases of the junction left unmatched. The CDR3 runs 13 residues. The germline gives CDR1 SQVTM, CDR2 ANQGSEA. CDR3 nucleotides: TGCAGCGTCCGGGACAGCTATAATTCACCCCTCCACTTT. This translates into CSVRDSYNSPLHF.

The chain carries TRBV5-4 and TRBJ2-5; D remains ambiguous. The germline V gene has CDR1 SGHNT and CDR2 YYREEE (reference sequence). The CDR3 runs to 13 residues. Deletions cut 4 bases from V and 3 bases from J, with 10 bases between. CDR3 protein: CASSPTRKETQYF. The CDR3 coding sequence is TGTGCCAGCAGCCCAACGAGGAAAGAGACCCAGTACTTC.

This chain joins TRBV15 and TRBJ1-1; D unclear. CDR3 length equals 15 residues. Trimming took off 8 bases at V and 6 bases at J, with 22 bases between the two ends. CDR1 LNHNV and CDR2 YYDKDF come from the germline V gene (reference sequence). The CDR3: CATRRSTSQTAEAFF. The CDR3 region has the DNA TGTGCCACCCGTCGCTCCACTAGTCAAACCGCTGAAGCTTTCTTT.

The gene calls are TRBV10-3 and TRBJ2-7; 8 bases map to TRBD1. The V segment lost 0 bases and the J segment 2 bases; nucleotides outside the gene matches: 3. Germline-derived CDR1 and CDR2 are ENHRY and SYGVKD. This CDR3 is built from 15 residues. CDR3 nucleotide sequence: TGTGCCATCAGTGAGTCCGGGACAGGAGCCTACGAGCAGTACTTC. Translation gives CAISESGTGAYEQYF.

The chain recombines TRBV7-6 with TRBJ2-7, with 7 nucleotides matching TRBD2. CDR3 length: 15 residues. V trimming: 0 bases; J trimming: 2 bases; junction bases outside the gene matches: 4. Per germline, CDR1 SGHVS and CDR2 FNYEAQ. This CDR3 reads CASSLAHGGAYEQYF. Here the CDR3 DNA reads TGTGCCAGCAGCTTAGCGCATGGGGGGGCCTACGAGCAGTACTTC.

V is TRBV7-9 and J is TRBJ1-1, with D perhaps matching TRBD1 (5 bases). The V and J ends lost 5 bases and 4 bases respectively, with 11 bases between them. Germline CDR1 reads SEHNR; CDR2 reads FQNEAQ (reference sequence). This CDR3 is 13 amino acids long. DNA for the CDR3: TGTGCCAGCAGCCCAGGGACGCGCACTGAAGCTTTCTTT. Its protein product is CASSPGTRTEAFF. The whole variable domain, remainder taken from reference TRBV7-9 and TRBJ1-1, is DTGVSQNPRHKITKRGQNVTFRCDPISEHNRLYWYRQTLGQGPEFLTYFQNEAQLEKSRLLSDRFSAERPKGSFSTLEIQRTEQGDSAMYLCASSPGTRTEAFFGQGTRLTVV.

A word on this clonotype: At one of its ends the junction is not consistent with the germline gene, which may arise from a read error. The chain carries TRBV15 and TRBJ1-5; 7 bases map to TRBD1. CDR3 length equals 13 residues. Germline-derived CDR1 and CDR2 are LNHNV and YYDKDF (reference sequence). DNA of the CDR3: TGTGCCACCAGCCAGGGGGGTAATCGGCGGGAGGATTTT. This encodes CATSQGGNRREDF.

V usage is TRBV7-8 and J usage is TRBJ2-5; D unresolved. Germline-derived CDR1 and CDR2 are SGHVS and FQNEAQ. The CDR3 extends over 12 amino acids. V lost 8 bases to trimming and J lost 0 bases, with 7 bases between them. The CDR3 nucleotides read TGTGCCAGCCGGCCAAACCAAGAGACCCAGTACTTC. Residues: CASRPNQETQYF. The complete variable domain, with remaining parts taken from reference TRBV7-8 and TRBJ2-5, reads GAGVSQSPRYKVAKRGQDVALRCDPISGHVSLFWYQQALGQGPEFLTYFQNEAQLDKSGLPSDRFFAERPEGSVSTLKIQRTQQEDSAVYLCASRPNQETQYFGPGTRLLVL.

The chain recombines TRBV20-1 with TRBJ2-7; 7 bases agree with TRBD2. The CDR3 loop spans 13 amino acids. V gave up 3 bases and J gave up 6 bases; unmatched junction bases: 8. Per germline, CDR1 DFQATT and CDR2 SNEGSKA (reference sequence). CDR3 protein: CSARPAGSLEQYF. CDR3 DNA: TGCAGTGCTAGGCCAGCGGGGTCCCTCGAGCAGTACTTC.

The genes are TRBV10-3 and TRBJ2-7; TRBD2 aligns across 9 bases. From germline, CDR1 is ENHRY and CDR2 SYGVKD. The CDR3 totals 14 residues. V lost 10 bases and J lost 0; bases outside the gene matches: 7. The CDR3 sequence: CASESGLASYEQYF. The CDR3 DNA reads as TGTGCCAGCGAGTCGGGACTAGCCTCCTACGAGCAGTACTTC.